This T cell receptor (beta chain) was profiled in a study of T cells in Graves' hyperthyroidism and ophthalmopathy. TCR beta CDR3 regions were amplified from RNA transcripts. A set of HTBI primers served as the primers for a first-round RT-PCR of the TCR CDR3. TCRdb re-called the multiplex PCR reads with MiXCR, one entry per CDR3 protein. This table holds a few hundred thousand distinct CDR3 sequences, about 15% found once. In its sample, this clonotype was seen a few times. Uncontrolled infections, other autoimmune diseases, pregnancy or lactation led to exclusion of patients. V lost 4 bases and J lost 5, with 11 bases in between. The CDR3 is 13 amino acids.

The specimen sequenced was blood. The clonotype comes from a woman aged 25 to 39 with Graves' hyperthyroidism. This rearrangement joins TRBV12-3 or TRBV12-4 to TRBJ1-1; D is possibly TRBD1 (5 bases). The CDR3 sequence: CASSSGLGTEAFF. The DNA for the CDR3 is TGTGCCAGCAGTTCGGGGCTGGGGACTGAAGCTTTCTTT.